The next 27 T cell receptor beta chains were all read from a single sample in a study of T cell repertoires in cytomegalovirus infection. For these receptors, no antigen is known. TCRdb reprocessed the reads via MiXCR and lists one record per CDR3 protein. Among roughly 990,000 distinct CDR3 sequences listed, less than 35% were seen once. The material was cultured CD8+ T cells from PBMCs, obtained from culture after CMV antigen stimulation. These receptors all stem from a human donor in good health (CMV status not recorded). Some clones in this sample may be carry-over from other donors' samples.

This clonotype was seen a handful of times. The V and J genes are TRBV3-1 and TRBJ1-2, with unresolved D. Trimming stripped 0 bases from V and 3 bases from J, with 14 bases between. The CDR3 consists of 16 residues. Per germline, CDR1 LGHDT and CDR2 YNNKEL (reference sequence). DNA of the CDR3: TGTGCCAGCAGCCAAGATCTCGAGGGTTTTTACTATGGCTACACCTTC. Translated: CASSQDLEGFYYGYTF.

In this sample, this clonotype turned up many times. This chain uses TRBV10-3 with TRBJ2-1; D gene uncertain. V was clipped by 4 bases and J by 0 bases, with 13 bases between them. The germline V gene encodes CDR1 ENHRY and CDR2 SYGVKD. The CDR3 sequence is 16 residues long. The CDR3 DNA follows: TGTGCCATCAGTGGGTCTGTAAATAGCTCCTACAATGAGCAGTTCTTC. The encoded protein is CAISGSVNSSYNEQFF.

The chain joins TRBV7-6 to TRBJ2-3, with D perhaps being TRBD1 or TRBD2 (6 bases each). CDR3 length: 15 amino acids. Trimming cost V 10 bases and J 2 bases, with 19 bases left between them. Germline V gene data show CDR1 as SGHVS and CDR2 as FNYEAQ. This chain's CDR3 is CATSAHGGNTDTQYF. DNA for the CDR3: TGTGCCACCTCAGCTCACGGGGGCAACACAGATACGCAGTATTTT.

This clonotype has ten or more counts. The rearrangement links TRBV7-6 to TRBJ2-1; D gene unclear. With 1 base removed from V and 9 bases from J, the gap between germline ends came to 7 bases. The germline gives CDR1 SGHVS, CDR2 FNYEAQ. The CDR3 consists of 12 residues. The CDR3, as DNA: TGTGCCAGCAGCTTAGAACGGCGTGAGCAGTTCTTC. It yields the protein CASSLERREQFF.

The chain joins TRBV27 to TRBJ2-1; 7 bases agree with TRBD2. Germline V gene data show CDR1 as MNHEY and CDR2 as SMNVEV (reference sequence). CDR3 length equals 13 residues. Germline trimming cut 7 bases from V and 6 bases from J; bases unmatched to any gene: 6. This CDR3 is CASTRLAANEQFF. The CDR3 DNA reads TGTGCCAGCACCCGACTAGCTGCCAATGAGCAGTTCTTC.

This clonotype appeared many times. The rearrangement links TRBV2 to TRBJ1-2; D gene unclear. Looked up from germline, CDR1 is SNHLY and CDR2 is FYNNEI. The V and J ends lost 3 bases and 7 bases respectively, with 9 bases between them. This CDR3 has 12 residues. This CDR3 is CASSDLGAGYTF. The CDR3 region has the DNA TGTGCCAGCAGTGATCTCGGCGCTGGCTACACCTTC.

This chain joins TRBV29-1 and TRBJ2-7; D gene uncertain. The germline V gene has CDR1 SQVTM and CDR2 ANQGSEA. CDR3 length equals 12 residues. Deletions cut 4 bases from V and 0 bases from J, with 7 bases between. CDR3 sequence (DNA): TGCAGCGTTGCCCACCTCTCCTACGAGCAGTACTTC. Residues: CSVAHLSYEQYF.

This chain links TRBV27 with TRBJ1-6; 11 bases fit TRBD1. V shed 8 bases, J shed 10 bases, and the junction held 10 bases outside the gene matches. Germline values: CDR1 MNHEY, CDR2 SMNVEV (reference sequence). The CDR3 consists of 15 residues. In DNA form, the CDR3 reads TGTGCCAGCTCATTCGGGACAGGGGGGCGGTCACCCCTCCACTTT. Translating it yields CASSFGTGGRSPLHF.

The genes are TRBV12-3 or TRBV12-4 and TRBJ1-2, with TRBD1 matching 8 bases. This CDR3 is built from 18 residues. The V segment lost 5 bases and the J segment 1 base; nucleotides outside the gene matches: 15. This CDR3 reads CASSPRRQDRVGNYGYTF. The CDR3 DNA follows: TGTGCCAGCAGTCCCCGTCGACAGGACAGGGTGGGTAACTATGGCTACACCTTC.

This clonotype was counted between two and nine times. This chain uses TRBV6-1 with TRBJ2-1; D gene ambiguous. Germline lookup yields CDR1 MNHNS and CDR2 SASEGT. V gave up 6 bases and J gave up 6 bases, with 9 bases separating them. CDR3 size: 12 residues. The CDR3 reads CASSQRVNEQFF. The CDR3 DNA follows: TGTGCCAGCAGCCAAAGGGTCAATGAGCAGTTCTTC.

V and J are TRBV7-6 and TRBJ2-5, with TRBD2 matching over 11 bases. With 5 bases clipped from V and 5 bases from J, the junction kept 7 bases outside the gene matches. Germline V lookup: CDR1 SGHVS, CDR2 FNYEAQ. The CDR3 has 15 amino acids. The CDR3 DNA sequence: TGTGCCAGCAGCGAACTAGCGGGGGTTGGGGAGACCCAGTACTTC. Protein product: CASSELAGVGETQYF.

The chain recombines TRBV27 with TRBJ1-2; 8 bases line up with TRBD1. The CDR3 runs to 15 residues. Germline V gives CDR1 MNHEY, CDR2 SMNVEV (reference sequence). J was trimmed by 4 bases and V by 5 bases; bases with no gene match: 9. CDR3 DNA sequence: TGTGCCAGCAGTCCCCCGACAGGGGTCGGCTATGGCTACACCTTC. Translated: CASSPPTGVGYGYTF.

In its sample, this clonotype was seen a few times. The chain joins TRBV7-9 to TRBJ1-1; D is perhaps TRBD1 (6 bases). In germline, CDR1 is SEHNR, CDR2 FQNEAQ (reference sequence). Between the trimmed V and J ends, which lost 2 bases and 1 base, there was a span of 11 bases. This CDR3 region has 15 residues. CDR3 bases: TGTGCCAGCAGCTTAAGTGAGGGACAGAACACTGAAGCTTTCTTT. Translation: CASSLSEGQNTEAFF.

The sample holds a few counts of this clonotype. This chain connects TRBV7-6 to TRBJ1-1; D is possibly TRBD1 (5 bases). Trimming took off 2 bases at V and 4 bases at J, with 11 bases between the two ends. Germline loops: CDR1 SGHVS, CDR2 FNYEAQ. This CDR3 has 14 amino acids. In DNA form, the CDR3 reads TGTGCCAGCAGCTTATGGGGGTATGGCACTGAAGCTTTCTTT. Translated, it gives CASSLWGYGTEAFF.

The rearrangement uses TRBV12-3 or TRBV12-4 and TRBJ1-5; possible D gene TRBD1, 6 bases. The CDR3 is made up of 20 amino acids. V lost 7 bases and J lost 4, with 32 bases in between. The CDR3 DNA reads TGTGCCAGCACTTATTTAATAGAGGGGGTCTCCTCTACCGTTAATCAGCCCCAGCATTTT. This encodes CASTYLIEGVSSTVNQPQHF.

V is TRBV6-1 and J is TRBJ1-1; 8 bases agree with TRBD1. The germline V gene has CDR1 MNHNS and CDR2 SASEGT. The CDR3 is made up of 12 amino acids. V was clipped by 6 bases and J by 12 bases; unmatched bases: 9. The CDR3 here is CASSPGGMLPFF. Written as DNA, the CDR3 is TGTGCCAGCAGCCCAGGGGGCATGTTGCCTTTCTTT.

This clonotype has just a few counts. The genes are TRBV5-6 and TRBJ1-2, with D perhaps TRBD1 (5 bases). Germline values: CDR1 SGHDT, CDR2 YYEEEE. The CDR3 runs to 12 residues. V dropped 5 bases and J dropped 8 bases, with 13 bases sitting between them. CDR3 nucleotides: TGTGCCAGCAGGATCACAGGAGAAGGCTACACCTTC. As protein: CASRITGEGYTF. Drawing the rest from reference TRBV5-6 and TRBJ1-2, the complete variable domain is DAGVTQSPTHLIKTRGQQVTLRCSPKSGHDTVSWYQQALGQGPQFIFQYYEEEERQRGNFPDRFSGHQFPNYSSELNVNALLLGDSALYLCASRITGEGYTFGSGTRLTVV.

The chain couples TRBV20-1 to TRBJ1-1; a weak D match, TRBD1 (5 bases). CDR3 length: 14 residues. V dropped 5 bases and J dropped 4 bases, with 17 bases sitting between them. Germline V gene sequence: CDR1 DFQATT, CDR2 SNEGSKA (reference sequence). CDR3 loop: CSASGVIGGTEAFF. The CDR3 region has the DNA TGCAGTGCTTCCGGCGTTATCGGGGGCACTGAAGCTTTCTTT.

This clonotype was detected a few times. The rearrangement uses TRBV27 and TRBJ1-1; perhaps TRBD1 as D (5 bases). The germline gives CDR1 MNHEY, CDR2 SMNVEV (reference sequence). V lost 11 bases, J lost 1 base, and 17 bases lay in between. This CDR3 region has 14 residues. As DNA, the CDR3 is TGTGCCTCCGGCAGGGCTTATGGGAACACTGAAGCTTTCTTT. Protein sequence: CASGRAYGNTEAFF.

This clonotype was counted only a few times. CDR3: CASGPVQGFDEKLFF. The DNA for the CDR3 is TGTGCCAGCGGACCTGTACAGGGATTCGATGAAAAACTGTTTTTT. The chain is built from TRBV27 and TRBJ1-4; D may be TRBD1 (6 bases). The length of the CDR3 is 15 residues. Germline V gives CDR1 MNHEY, CDR2 SMNVEV (reference sequence). V was clipped by 8 bases and J by 6 bases, with 19 bases between them. Together with reference TRBV27 and TRBJ1-4, the CDR3 gives the full variable domain: EAQVTQNPRYLITVTGKKLTVTCSQNMNHEYMSWYRQDPGLGLRQIYYSMNVEVTDKGDVPEGYKVSRKEKRNFPLILESPSPNQTSLYFCASGPVQGFDEKLFFGSGTQLSVL.

This sequence joins TRBV7-6 and TRBJ2-2; D remains unclear. The CDR3 spans 15 residues. V was shortened by 5 bases and J by 2 bases, with 12 bases between the two germline ends. The germline V gene encodes CDR1 SGHVS and CDR2 FNYEAQ. CDR3 amino acids: CASSHPPDNTGELFF. The CDR3 nucleotides are TGTGCCAGCAGCCATCCTCCAGATAACACCGGGGAGCTGTTTTTT.

A few counts support this clonotype. CDR3 bases: TGTGCCAGCAGCTTAAGGGGAGGGACGAGTGGCTACACCTTC. As protein: CASSLRGGTSGYTF. The chain uses TRBV7-3 and TRBJ1-2, with D perhaps matching TRBD1 (5 bases). The CDR3 extends over 14 amino acids. V lost 1 base and J 7 bases, leaving 13 bases between the germline ends. The germline CDR1 and CDR2 sequences are SGHTA and FQGTGA. Full variable domain (outside the CDR3, taken from reference TRBV7-3 and TRBJ1-2): GAGVSQTPSNKVTEKGKYVELRCDPISGHTALYWYRQSLGQGPEFLIYFQGTGAADDSGLPNDRFFAVRPEGSVSTLKIQRTERGDSAVYLCASSLRGGTSGYTFGSGTRLTVV.

The chain carries TRBV10-3 and TRBJ2-1; 9 nucleotides line up with TRBD1. Per the germline V gene, CDR1 is ENHRY and CDR2 is SYGVKD. The CDR3 loop spans 16 amino acids. J was trimmed by 7 bases and V by 4 bases; bases with no gene match: 11. CDR3 protein: CAISAPPTGGMNEQFF. In DNA, the CDR3 is TGTGCCATCAGTGCCCCCCCGACAGGGGGAATGAATGAGCAGTTCTTC.

The CDR3 protein is CASSYVGGYTF. CDR3 bases: TGTGCCAGCAGTTACGTGGGCGGCTACACCTTC. The chain carries TRBV6-2 or TRBV6-3 and TRBJ1-2; D is unresolved. The V gene lost 2 bases and the J gene lost 8 bases, with 6 bases spanning the gap. Germline V gene data show CDR1 as MNHEY and CDR2 as SVGEGT. This CDR3 region has 11 residues.

The rearrangement uses TRBV27 and TRBJ2-5, with D perhaps given as TRBD1 or TRBD2 (5 bases each). The CDR3 has 15 amino acids. V lost 6 bases and J lost 4, with 18 bases in between. The germline gives CDR1 MNHEY, CDR2 SMNVEV (reference sequence). The CDR3 loop reads CASSRRDGIRETQYF. CDR3 sequence (DNA): TGTGCCAGCAGCCGACGGGACGGGATTCGAGAGACCCAGTACTTC.

V is TRBV7-2 and J is TRBJ2-2, with a tentative D call TRBD1 (7 bases). Germline CDR1 is SGHTA and CDR2 is FQGNSA. The CDR3 is made up of 16 amino acids. Trimming removed 1 base at V and 7 bases at J, with 16 bases between. The CDR3 region is CTSSLVLQGRSGELFF. As DNA, the CDR3 is TGTACCAGCAGCTTAGTTTTACAGGGGAGGAGCGGGGAGCTGTTTTTT.

In this sample, this clonotype turned up a few times. The chain has TRBV2 and TRBJ2-1; TRBD1 matches at 7 bases. V trimming: 8 bases; J trimming: 3 bases; junction bases outside the gene matches: 10. The CDR3 is 15 amino acids. Germline CDR1 SNHLY, CDR2 FYNNEI. For the CDR3, the DNA is TGTGCCAGCTATGGGACAGCCTGGGACTACAATGAGCAGTTCTTC. Encoded protein: CASYGTAWDYNEQFF.